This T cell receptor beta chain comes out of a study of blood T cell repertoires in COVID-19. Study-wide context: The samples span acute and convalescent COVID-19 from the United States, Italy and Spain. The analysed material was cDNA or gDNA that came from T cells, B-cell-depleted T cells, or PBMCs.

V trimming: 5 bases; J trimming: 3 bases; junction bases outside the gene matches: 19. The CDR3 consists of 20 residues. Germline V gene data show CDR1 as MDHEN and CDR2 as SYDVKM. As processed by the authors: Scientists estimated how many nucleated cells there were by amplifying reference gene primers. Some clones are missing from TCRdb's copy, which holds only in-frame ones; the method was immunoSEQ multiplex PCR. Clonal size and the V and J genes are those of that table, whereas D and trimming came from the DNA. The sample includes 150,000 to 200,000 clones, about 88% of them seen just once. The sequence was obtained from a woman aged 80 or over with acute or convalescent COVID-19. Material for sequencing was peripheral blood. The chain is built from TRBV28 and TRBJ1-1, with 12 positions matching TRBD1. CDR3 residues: CASSLTIGTGGATRDTEAFF. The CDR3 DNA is TGTGCCAGCAGTCTAACTATCGGGACAGGGGGCGCAACGAGGGACACTGAAGCTTTCTTT. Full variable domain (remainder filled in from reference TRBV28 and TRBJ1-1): DVKVTQSSRYLVKRTGEKVFLECVQDMDHENMFWYRQDPGLGLRLIYFSYDVKMKEKGDIPEGYSVSREKKERFSLILESASTNQTSMYLCASSLTIGTGGATRDTEAFFGQGTRLTVV.